This T cell receptor (beta chain) was captured in a study of T cell responses to AZD1222 COVID-19 vaccine. V lost 3 bases and J lost 9, with 16 bases in between. The CDR3 is 15 amino acids. Germline CDR1 is SGHNT and CDR2 is YYREEE (reference sequence). Concerning this clone itself: Its antigen remains unknown.

The study, taken as a whole, reports: Reportedly, nearly half the spike-specific TCRs target unmutated variant regions.

TCRdb's table, derived via immunoSEQ multiplex PCR, lists solely in-frame clones and lacks some. The profile shows about 130,000 clones, around 86% of them singletons. The starting material was peripheral blood, obtained on day 0 of AZD1222 vaccination. The chain couples TRBV5-4 to TRBJ1-6, with D tentatively TRBD1 (6 bases). The receptor was derived from an adult in good health. The CDR3 region is CASSSRDNYASPLHF. The CDR3 DNA reads as TGTGCCAGCAGCTCCCGGGACAACTACGCTTCACCCCTCCACTTT.